This T cell receptor beta chain was recorded in a study of T cells in Graves' hyperthyroidism and ophthalmopathy. Study-level results: Blood shared most expanded thyroid clonotypes above 0.001. In validation, the model predicted ophthalmopathy. These predictions came a median about 6.2 months before onset.

Trimming stripped 2 bases from V and 5 bases from J, with 15 bases between. This CDR3 is 15 amino acids long. Germline V gene sequence: CDR1 SGHTA, CDR2 FQGTGA. Based on clinical symptoms, serum thyroxine and TRAb, thyroid ultrasound and orbital computed tomography, diagnoses were reached. The PBMCs had their origin in roughly 9.4 ml of fresh peripheral blood. This clonotype was found many times. Its specificity is unknown. RNA transcripts were the template for amplifying TCR beta CDR3 regions. When the TCR CDR3 underwent first-round RT-PCR, the HTBI primer set was used. TCRdb re-derived calls from the multiplex PCR reads in MiXCR, one entry per CDR3 protein. The sample holds about 690,000 distinct CDR3 sequences, roughly a sixth seen once.

This rearrangement joins TRBV7-3 to TRBJ2-5; no clear D. The specimen sequenced was blood. This clonotype originated in a man between 50 and 59 years old with Graves' hyperthyroidism. The CDR3 spells CASSLGNGYTETQYF. CDR3 bases: TGTGCCAGCAGCTTAGGGAACGGTTATACGGAGACCCAGTACTTC. Filled out from reference TRBV7-3 and TRBJ2-5, the complete variable domain reads GAGVSQTPSNKVTEKGKYVELRCDPISGHTALYWYRQSLGQGPEFLIYFQGTGAADDSGLPNDRFFAVRPEGSVSTLKIQRTERGDSAVYLCASSLGNGYTETQYFGPGTRLLVL.